This T cell receptor beta chain is drawn from a study of T cell repertoires in cytomegalovirus infection. TCRdb redid the calling of the reads with MiXCR, one entry per CDR3 protein. The sample contains around 340,000 distinct CDR3 sequences, just under 30% of which appear only once. Germline V gives CDR1 LGHNA, CDR2 YNFKEQ. The CDR3 has 15 amino acids. V was shortened by 1 base and J by 5 bases, with 11 bases between the two germline ends. About this clonotype itself: Its specificity is unknown.

This chain uses TRBV4-2 with TRBJ1-4, with a possible D match to TRBD1 (6 bases). This clonotype was sampled from a human donor in good health (CMV status not recorded). Some clones in this sample may be carry-over from other donors' samples. The specimen was cultured PBMCs, collected from culture after CMV antigen stimulation. The CDR3 nucleotides read TGTGCCAGCAGCCAAGCGGGGCAGGGGAATGAAAAACTGTTTTTT. Residues: CASSQAGQGNEKLFF.